Following are 5 T cell receptor beta chains from one sample sequenced in a study of blood T cell repertoires in COVID-19. Generated by immunoSEQ multiplex PCR, the TCRdb table keeps only in-frame clones and is missing some. The sample has 200,000 to 250,000 clones; roughly 88% are singletons. The sequencing sample was made of PBMCs or T cells enriched from blood (not recorded which). The receptor set was obtained from a woman in her 30s who had been exposed to COVID-19.

CDR3 sequence (DNA): TGTGCCAGCAGCACCCGGGACACCCCCATTGGTGGCTACGAGCAGTACTTC. Translated, it gives CASSTRDTPIGGYEQYF. This chain connects TRBV13 to TRBJ2-7; perhaps TRBD1 as D (6 bases). This CDR3 has 17 amino acids. Trimming shortened V by 5 bases and J by 3 bases, and 23 bases separated the two germline ends. Looked up from germline, CDR1 is PRHDT and CDR2 is FYEKMQ (reference sequence).

The gene calls are TRBV4-1 and TRBJ1-3; D uncertain. This CDR3 comprises 17 residues. Trimming shortened V by 0 bases and J by 0 bases, and 12 bases separated the two germline ends. Germline lookup yields CDR1 MGHRA and CDR2 YSYEKL. CDR3 nucleotides: TGCGCCAGCAGCCAAGAGGGCGTCACGAGCTCTGGAAACACCATATATTTT. Translating it yields CASSQEGVTSSGNTIYF.

J is TRBJ1-5 and V is TRBV27; a weak D match, TRBD1 (6 bases). The CDR3 extends over 14 amino acids. Germline CDR1 and CDR2: MNHEY and SMNVEV (reference sequence). V was cut by 5 bases and J by 6 bases, with 14 bases left in between. CDR3: CASSGDKRGQPQHF. DNA of the CDR3: TGTGCCAGCAGTGGGGACAAACGGGGTCAGCCCCAGCATTTT.

V is TRBV5-1 and J is TRBJ2-5; 10 bases are shared with TRBD2. Germline loops: CDR1 SGHRS, CDR2 YFSETQ. This CDR3 region has 17 residues. With V trimmed by 2 bases and J by 5 bases, 12 bases remained unmatched. CDR3 amino acids: CASSFRLAGVVGETQYF. The CDR3 DNA follows: TGCGCCAGCAGCTTTAGGCTAGCGGGAGTGGTAGGGGAGACCCAGTACTTC.

This chain joins TRBV7-3 and TRBJ2-1, with 10 bases lining up with TRBD2. Germline assignment: CDR1 SGHTA and CDR2 FQGTGA. The CDR3 is 15 residues long. J was trimmed by 10 bases and V by 1 base; bases with no gene match: 7. The CDR3 is CASSLSASGSGEQFF. CDR3 coding DNA: TGTGCCAGCAGCTTAAGTGCTAGCGGGAGTGGGGAGCAGTTCTTC.